A selection of T cell receptor beta chains follows, all from one sample in a study of cytomegalovirus exposure and HLA in healthy donors. The table came from immunoSEQ multiplex PCR; TCRdb's copy has only in-frame clones and leaves some out. The sample shows around 86,000 clones, 7.6% of them seen only once. The sample comprised PBMCs. Source of these receptors: a man between 50 and 59 years old in good health and CMV-seronegative. Both conserved end residues are part of each CDR3. D genes are given only for firm matches. Clone size appears in some rows only: once, few, many, or a class for an expanded clone.

.,TRBV5-1,TRBD1,TRBJ1-2,TGCGCCAGCAGCCTCGACAGGGGGCCTGGCTATGGCTACACCTTC,CASSLDRGPGYGYTF
.,TRBV19,TRBD1,TRBJ1-6,TGTGCCAGTAGTACCCTCAACAGGGGCCAGGTTTCACCCCTCCACTTT,CASSTLNRGQVSPLHF
many,TRBV7-3,TRBD2,TRBJ2-1,TGTGCCAGCAGCTTGGGGCCGCCGACTAGCGGGGTGGATAATGAGCAGTTCTTC,CASSLGPPTSGVDNEQFF
.,TRBV28,TRBD1,TRBJ1-4,TGTGCCAGCAGTCCTTCGACAGGGGGTAATGAAAAACTGTTTTTT,CASSPSTGGNEKLFF
few,TRBV19,.,TRBJ2-1,TGTGCCAGTAGTATATACGGCCCTAGAGATGAGCAGTTCTTC,CASSIYGPRDEQFF
few,TRBV7-9,.,TRBJ1-3,TGTGCCAGCAGCTTAGCGTCCCCTACGGGGGGAAACACCATATATTTT,CASSLASPTGGNTIYF
.,TRBV19,.,TRBJ1-2,TGTGCCAGTAGCGACTTCGGAACATATGGCTACACCTTC,CASSDFGTYGYTF
few,TRBV18,TRBD1,TRBJ1-5,TGTGCCAGCTCACCCCTGGACAGGGGGGAGGGCAATCAGCCCCAGCATTTT,CASSPLDRGEGNQPQHF
few,TRBV25-1,.,TRBJ2-2,TGTGCCAGCAGTGAGTTGGCAGGTAGTACCGGGGAGCTGTTTTTT,CASSELAGSTGELFF
few,TRBV15,.,TRBJ2-1,TGTGCCACCAGCCCGAGAGGGAACTCGGCCAATGAGCAGTTCTTC,CATSPRGNSANEQFF
.,TRBV28,TRBD1,TRBJ1-2,TGTGCCAGCAGTCAAGGGACAGACTATGGCTACACCTTC,CASSQGTDYGYTF
few,TRBV7-2,TRBD2,TRBJ2-7,TGTGCCAGCAGCGTCAGCGGGAGGACCGACGAGCAGTACTTC,CASSVSGRTDEQYF
.,TRBV4-2,.,TRBJ2-3,TGTGCCAGCAGCCCACAACGGCCGGGGGGCACAGATACGCAGTATTTT,CASSPQRPGGTDTQYF
.,TRBV18,.,TRBJ2-7,TGTGCCAGCTCACCTCCGGGGGCCTACGAGCAGTACTTC,CASSPPGAYEQYF
.,TRBV10-1,TRBD2,TRBJ2-2,TGCGCCAGCACCGCAGGGACTAGCGGAACCGGGGAGCTGTTTTTT,CASTAGTSGTGELFF
few,TRBV29-1,.,TRBJ2-3,TGCAGCGTTGGGTCAGGGCCGTGGACAGATACGCAGTATTTT,CSVGSGPWTDTQYF
few,TRBV12-2,.,TRBJ2-7,TGTGCAAGTCGTGCGCCCTTTACCTCCTACGAGCAGTACTTC,CASRAPFTSYEQYF
.,TRBV11-2,TRBD2,TRBJ2-7,TGTGCCAGCAGCTTAGATCCCGGGACTAGCGGCTCCTACGAGCAGTACTTC,CASSLDPGTSGSYEQYF
few,TRBV28,.,TRBJ1-2,TGTGCCAGCAGCATCCCGGGGAGTTTTGGCTACACCTTC,CASSIPGSFGYTF
.,TRBV6-5,.,TRBJ1-2,TGTGCCAGCAGTCTCAACAGGAACTATGGCTACACCTTC,CASSLNRNYGYTF
.,TRBV29-1,TRBD2,TRBJ2-7,TGCAGCGTTGAAGGGCTAGCGGGGGGTTTCTACGAGCAGTACTTC,CSVEGLAGGFYEQYF
.,TRBV5-1,TRBD1,TRBJ1-2,TGCGCCAGCAGCTTAGCCCTAGACAGGGTTAACTATGGCTACACCTTC,CASSLALDRVNYGYTF
few,TRBV13,TRBD2,TRBJ2-1,TGTGCCAGCAGCTTAGTGGGGTTAGCGGGATCCAATGAGCAGTTCTTC,CASSLVGLAGSNEQFF
.,TRBV18,TRBD1,TRBJ1-2,TGTGCCAGCTCACCAAGGACAGGGGAGGTAAACTATGGCTACACCTTC,CASSPRTGEVNYGYTF
.,TRBV5-6,TRBD1,TRBJ2-7,TGTGCCAGCAGGGCCGGGACAGGGACCCCTATACGGATCCACGAGCAGTACTTC,CASRAGTGTPIRIHEQYF
.,TRBV11-2,.,TRBJ2-3,TGTGCCAGCAGCGAAGGGGGTAGCACAGATACGCAGTATTTT,CASSEGGSTDTQYF
few,TRBV25-1,TRBD1,TRBJ1-1,TGTGCCAGCAGCGTAACAGGGGGCACCACTGAAGCTTTCTTT,CASSVTGGTTEAFF
.,TRBV7-2,.,TRBJ2-6,TGTGCCAGCAGCTTAGATAGCACGGGGACTGGGGCCAACGTCCTGACTTTC,CASSLDSTGTGANVLTF
few,TRBV18,TRBD2,TRBJ2-1,TGTGCCAGCTCATCCCTAGCGGGAGAGGTCAATGAGCAGTTCTTC,CASSSLAGEVNEQFF
.,TRBV29-1,TRBD2,TRBJ2-3,TGCAGCGTTGCTTTTCTTTCTTCTAGCGGGAGGGCCAGTGGAGATACGCAGTATTTT,CSVAFLSSSGRASGDTQYF
few,TRBV6-5,.,TRBJ2-7,TGTGCCAGCAGAACCACCGGGACTGCCCTCGGGGAGCAGTACTTC,CASRTTGTALGEQYF
few,TRBV5-4,TRBD2,TRBJ2-5,TGTGCCAGCAGCTCGGGACTAGCGGGGAGGGGATGGGAGACCCAGTACTTC,CASSSGLAGRGWETQYF
.,TRBV27,TRBD2,TRBJ2-1,TGTGCCAGCAGTTTATCCGGGACTAGGGATGAGCAGTTCTTC,CASSLSGTRDEQFF
.,TRBV5-1,TRBD1,TRBJ2-2,TGCGCCAGCAGCTGGACAGGATCGAACACCGGGGAGCTGTTTTTT,CASSWTGSNTGELFF
.,TRBV5-1,.,TRBJ1-1,TGCGCCAGCAGCTCAGGGGCGAACACTGAAGCTTTCTTT,CASSSGANTEAFF
few,TRBV19,.,TRBJ1-5,TGTGCCAGTAGTGGAGGAGGCATAGGACCCCAGCATTTT,CASSGGGIGPQHF
few,TRBV5-1,.,TRBJ2-6,TGCGCCAGCAGCCAGGGAAGTACTGGGGCCAACGTCCTGACTTTC,CASSQGSTGANVLTF
few,TRBV2,.,TRBJ2-7,TGTGCCAGCACCCGGGACACCCTCTACGAGCAGTACTTC,CASTRDTLYEQYF
.,TRBV4-2,.,TRBJ2-2,TGTGCCAGCAGCCCGGGGGGCGGGATGGGATCAGGCACCGGGGAGCTGTTTTTT,CASSPGGGMGSGTGELFF
few,TRBV19,TRBD1,TRBJ1-5,TGTGCCAGTAGTATATGGGGACAGGGTAAGAGCAATCAGCCCCAGCATTTT,CASSIWGQGKSNQPQHF